This T cell receptor (beta chain) was retrieved from a study of T cells after yellow fever vaccination. Background on the study: SMART-Seq v4 Ultra Low Input prepared the low-cell-number fractions.

Overall study results and limits: Subsequent booster samples again held most clones from primary vaccination (96% CD4, 85% to 90% CD8).

Concerning this clonotype: The antigen remains undetermined.

In germline, CDR1 is MNHNS, CDR2 SASEGT. The V end was cut by 3 bases, the J end by 10 bases, with 19 bases between. The CDR3 extends over 16 amino acids. TCRdb re-derived calls from the 5' RACE reads in MiXCR, one entry per CDR3 protein. The sample has a few hundred thousand distinct CDR3 sequences, 4.1% seen once. The TCR originated in a man between 18 and 35 years old who received the YFV17D yellow fever vaccine. The rearrangement uses TRBV6-1 and TRBJ1-6; a possible D gene is TRBD1 (5 bases). This sample comprised PBMCs, obtained 5 days after the yellow fever booster vaccination. The DNA for the CDR3 is TGTGCCAGCAGTGATGACGTGACAGCCCCTAGGTCACCCCTCCACTTT. This encodes CASSDDVTAPRSPLHF.